What follows are 9 T cell receptor beta chains derived from one specimen sequenced in a study of blood T cell repertoires in COVID-19. Produced via immunoSEQ multiplex PCR; TCRdb's table is partial and in-frame only. This sample has 250,000 to 350,000 clones, with roughly 90% found just once. The sequenced material came from peripheral blood. The receptor source for this set is a woman between 25 and 40 years old with active or convalescent COVID-19.

V gene TRBV12-2 combines with J gene TRBJ1-1; the table's D call of TRBD1 was not tested on the DNA. TRBV12-2 is noted as a pseudogene. The CDR3 covers 15 residues. CDR3 amino acids: CASRPQEQPYTEAFF. The CDR3 DNA is TGTGCAAGTCGCCCGCAGGAACAGCCATACACTGAAGCTTTCTTT.

The chain links TRBV7-9 to TRBJ2-1; 7 bases fit TRBD2. The CDR3 consists of 14 residues. After removal of 1 base from V and 8 bases from J, the junction contained 5 bases not matched to a gene. Germline V gene data show CDR1 as SEHNR and CDR2 as FQNEAQ (reference sequence). CDR3 in amino acids: CASSLGLAGYEQFF. CDR3 nucleotide sequence: TGTGCCAGCAGCTTAGGACTAGCTGGCTATGAGCAGTTCTTC.

The chain uses TRBV19 and TRBJ2-7, with TRBD1 identical over 7 bases. The trim removed 6 bases at V and 0 bases at J, leaving 8 bases unmatched. The CDR3 runs 15 residues. The germline V gene encodes CDR1 LNHDA and CDR2 SQIVND (reference sequence). CDR3 in amino acids: CASRPNRGPSYEQYF. DNA of the CDR3: TGTGCCAGTAGGCCGAACAGGGGTCCCTCCTACGAGCAGTACTTC. Variable domain in full (rest from reference TRBV19 and TRBJ2-7): DGGITQSPKYLFRKEGQNVTLSCEQNLNHDAMYWYRQDPGQGLRLIYYSQIVNDFQKGDIAEGYSVSREKKESFPLTVTSAQKNPTAFYLCASRPNRGPSYEQYFGPGTRLTVT.

This chain joins TRBV27 and TRBJ2-3, with D hard to call. From germline, CDR1 is MNHEY and CDR2 SMNVEV (reference sequence). The CDR3 is made up of 14 amino acids. V was clipped by 0 bases and J by 6 bases, with 10 bases between them. The CDR3 coding sequence is TGTGCCAGCAGTTTATCGATAAAGAGGGATACGCAGTATTTT. Protein product: CASSLSIKRDTQYF.

This chain joins TRBV6-2 or TRBV6-3 and TRBJ2-7; 9 bases are a match to TRBD1. Germline V gene sequence: CDR1 MNHEY, CDR2 SVGEGT. The CDR3 has 14 amino acids. After removal of 3 bases from V and 6 bases from J, the junction contained 6 bases not matched to a gene. In nucleotides, the CDR3 is TGTGCCAGCAGTTATGGGGGACAGGGTACCGAGCAGTACTTC. The encoded protein is CASSYGGQGTEQYF.

This clone was seen just once. Written as DNA, the CDR3 is TGTGCCAGCAGTTTAAGCAGGGCGCTCTACGAGCAGTACTTC. Translated, it gives CASSLSRALYEQYF. This chain connects TRBV28 to TRBJ2-7; the D gene is possibly TRBD1 (5 bases). Germline V gives CDR1 MDHEN, CDR2 SYDVKM. This CDR3 has 14 residues. The V gene lost 2 bases and the J gene lost 3 bases, with 11 bases spanning the gap.

The CDR3, as DNA: TGCAGTGCTAGTCCAGGGAGGAGCAATCAGCCCCAGCATTTT. Protein product: CSASPGRSNQPQHF. This chain uses TRBV20-1 with TRBJ1-5, with D possibly TRBD1 on 5 matching bases. V gave up 3 bases and J gave up 1 base, with 10 bases separating them. Germline-derived CDR1 and CDR2 are DFQATT and SNEGSKA (reference sequence). The CDR3 has 14 amino acids.

V is TRBV7-2 and J is TRBJ2-7, with 9 bases matching TRBD1. CDR1 and CDR2 from the germline V gene are SGHTA and FQGNSA. The V gene end was trimmed by 4 bases and the J gene end by 4 bases; junction bases not matched to a gene: 5. The CDR3 totals 14 residues. In DNA, the CDR3 is TGTGCCAGCAGCTGGAGACAGGGGGGGTACGAGCAGTACTTC. Its translation is CASSWRQGGYEQYF.

This clone was seen a few times. The V and J genes are TRBV10-2 and TRBJ2-3; 7 bases line up with TRBD1. The CDR3 runs to 18 residues. The germline V gene encodes CDR1 WSHSY and CDR2 SAAADI. V gave up 5 bases and J gave up 5 bases; unmatched junction bases: 19. This CDR3 reads CASSPRDRALGFRDTQYF. The CDR3 DNA reads as TGCGCCAGCAGTCCCCGGGACAGAGCCTTAGGTTTTCGAGATACGCAGTATTTT.